These 11 T cell receptor beta chains were all obtained from the same sample, sequenced in a study of cytomegalovirus exposure and HLA in healthy donors. The PCR employed 60 Vbeta primers together with 13 Jbeta primers. Clones were read by immunoSEQ multiplex PCR, and TCRdb kept only the in-frame ones, dropping some. The data hold 120,000 or so clones, with around 73% observed a single time. What was sequenced was PBMCs. The source of these receptors is a man aged 30 to 45 in good health and CMV-seropositive.

This clone appeared a few times. The chain combines TRBV29-1 with TRBJ2-7, with 7 positions matching TRBD1. CDR1 and CDR2 from the germline V gene are SQVTM and ANQGSEA. J lost 2 bases, V lost 0 bases, and 10 bases had no gene match. The CDR3 contains 16 residues. This CDR3 reads CSVEDFKGGPTYEQYF. The CDR3 nucleotides are TGCAGCGTTGAAGATTTTAAAGGGGGCCCGACCTACGAGCAGTACTTC.

This clone was seen a single time. The genes are TRBV5-1 and TRBJ2-1, with D perhaps matching TRBD1 (6 bases). The CDR3 length is 15 residues. Germline-derived CDR1 and CDR2 are SGHRS and YFSETQ. V dropped 5 bases and J dropped 6 bases, with 18 bases sitting between them. The CDR3: CASSFGTVGGNEQFF. CDR3 nucleotides: TGCGCCAGCAGTTTCGGGACCGTAGGGGGCAATGAGCAGTTCTTC.

The J gene is TRBJ2-3, the V gene TRBV10-3; D remains unclear. CDR1 and CDR2 (germline): ENHRY, SYGVKD. V was clipped by 7 bases and J by 0 bases, with 8 bases between them. CDR3 length: 13 amino acids. CDR3 amino acids: CAIMTASTDTQYF. In DNA, the CDR3 is TGTGCCATCATGACTGCTAGCACAGATACGCAGTATTTT.

The CDR3 loop is CASSYTGGNTGELFF. Here the CDR3 DNA reads TGTGCCAGCAGTTACACGGGGGGGAACACCGGGGAGCTGTTTTTT. The gene calls are TRBV6-6 and TRBJ2-2; TRBD2 matches at 7 bases. Germline lookup yields CDR1 MNHNY and CDR2 SVGAGI (reference sequence). Trimming took 2 bases from V and 1 from J; bases not matched to a gene: 1. The CDR3 sequence is 15 residues long.

This clone was counted only a few times. V gene TRBV7-2 combines with J gene TRBJ2-3; TRBD1 matches at 7 bases. From germline, CDR1 is SGHTA and CDR2 FQGNSA. Unmatched junction bases numbered 6, after V lost 8 bases and J lost 4 bases. This CDR3 is 13 amino acids long. Written as DNA, the CDR3 is TGTGCCAGCGGCGACAGGGCTGCAGATACGCAGTATTTT. This translates into CASGDRAADTQYF.

The chain is built from TRBV10-3 and TRBJ2-5; 9 positions agree with TRBD1. CDR1 and CDR2 from the germline V gene are ENHRY and SYGVKD. There are 14 residues in the CDR3. After removal of 6 bases from V and 5 bases from J, the junction contained 7 bases not matched to a gene. As DNA, the CDR3 is TGTGCCATCAGCGGTGACAGGGGGGATGAGACCCAGTACTTC. This encodes CAISGDRGDETQYF.

V and J are TRBV20-1 and TRBJ2-7; D is unresolved. Germline CDR1 and CDR2: DFQATT and SNEGSKA (reference sequence). This CDR3 comprises 10 residues. Trimming shortened V by 6 bases and J by 3 bases, and 6 bases separated the two germline ends. The CDR3, as DNA: TGCAGTGCCGGTTACTACGAGCAGTACTTC. Translating it yields CSAGYYEQYF.

The chain employs TRBV5-6 and TRBJ1-2, with 7 positions matching TRBD1. This CDR3 is built from 14 residues. CDR1 and CDR2 from the germline V gene are SGHDT and YYEEEE. Unmatched junction bases numbered 12, after V lost 0 bases and J lost 13 bases. As DNA, the CDR3 is TGTGCCAGCAGCTTGGCCGGGACAGCCTTAAGCTGCACCTTC. It encodes CASSLAGTALSCTF.

The V call is TRBV30, the J call TRBJ2-1; D possibly corresponds to TRBD2 (6 bases). The germline V and J ends were trimmed by 0 bases and 3 bases, with 9 bases remaining between them. This CDR3 has 14 residues. Germline V gene sequence: CDR1 GTSNPN, CDR2 SVGIG (reference sequence). The CDR3 spells CAWSVTGSYNEQFF. The CDR3 DNA is TGTGCCTGGAGTGTCACCGGGAGCTACAATGAGCAGTTCTTC.

V and J are TRBV7-2 and TRBJ2-3; tentatively, D is TRBD1 (6 bases). The CDR3 contains 15 residues. Trimming shortened V by 1 base and J by 4 bases, and 12 bases separated the two germline ends. Germline assignment: CDR1 SGHTA and CDR2 FQGNSA. CDR3 nucleotides: TGTGCCAGCAGCTTAGGGGGGCGATTGCCAGATACGCAGTATTTT. Translating gives CASSLGGRLPDTQYF.

V and J are TRBV11-2 and TRBJ1-1; D is perhaps TRBD1 (6 bases). This CDR3 has 13 amino acids. Germline CDR1 SGHAT, CDR2 FQNNGV. Trimming removed 5 bases from V and 6 bases from J, with 13 bases in between. DNA for the CDR3: TGTGCCAGCAGCCCCGAAGGGGGGGCTGAAGCTTTCTTT. Its protein is CASSPEGGAEAFF.